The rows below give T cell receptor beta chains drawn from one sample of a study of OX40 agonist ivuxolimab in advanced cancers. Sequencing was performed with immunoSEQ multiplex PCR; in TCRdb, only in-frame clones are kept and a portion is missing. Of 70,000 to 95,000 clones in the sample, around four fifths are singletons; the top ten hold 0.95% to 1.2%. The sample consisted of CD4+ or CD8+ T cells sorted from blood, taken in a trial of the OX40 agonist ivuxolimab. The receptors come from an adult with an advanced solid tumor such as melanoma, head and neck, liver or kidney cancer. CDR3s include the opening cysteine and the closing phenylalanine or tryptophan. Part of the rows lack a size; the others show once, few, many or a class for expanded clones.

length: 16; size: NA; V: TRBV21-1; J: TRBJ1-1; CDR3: CASSKVGQGENTEAFF
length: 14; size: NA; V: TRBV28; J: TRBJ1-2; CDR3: CASSLRLGAQGYTF
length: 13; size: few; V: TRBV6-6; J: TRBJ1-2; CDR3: CASRDGTGNGYTF
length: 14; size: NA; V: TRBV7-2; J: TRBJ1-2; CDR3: CASSGSGTGGMYTF
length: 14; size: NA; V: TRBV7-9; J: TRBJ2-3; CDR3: CASSLGQRTDTQYF
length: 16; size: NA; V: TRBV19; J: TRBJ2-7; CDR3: CASSFRQGVFSYEQYF
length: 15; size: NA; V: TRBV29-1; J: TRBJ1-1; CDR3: CSVEGPGGKNTEAFF
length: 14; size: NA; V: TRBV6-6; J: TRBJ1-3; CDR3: CASRMGGNENTIYF
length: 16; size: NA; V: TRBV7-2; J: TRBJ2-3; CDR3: CASSPFRGGPTDTQYF
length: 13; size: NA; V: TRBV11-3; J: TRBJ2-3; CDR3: CASSLTGTDTQYF
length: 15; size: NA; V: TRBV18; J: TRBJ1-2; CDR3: CASSPGQGKGYGYTF
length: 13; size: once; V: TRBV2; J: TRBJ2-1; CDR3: CASMQGSYNEQFF
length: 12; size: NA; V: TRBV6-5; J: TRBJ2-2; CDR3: CASSRETGELFF
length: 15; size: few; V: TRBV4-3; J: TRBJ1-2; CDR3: CASSQPGQDFGGYTF
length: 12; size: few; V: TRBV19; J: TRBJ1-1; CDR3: CASSLSRAEAFF
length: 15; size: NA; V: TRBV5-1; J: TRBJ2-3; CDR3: CASSLAGTGADTQYF
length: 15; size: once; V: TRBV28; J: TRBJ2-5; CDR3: CASSTQSGGAGTQYF